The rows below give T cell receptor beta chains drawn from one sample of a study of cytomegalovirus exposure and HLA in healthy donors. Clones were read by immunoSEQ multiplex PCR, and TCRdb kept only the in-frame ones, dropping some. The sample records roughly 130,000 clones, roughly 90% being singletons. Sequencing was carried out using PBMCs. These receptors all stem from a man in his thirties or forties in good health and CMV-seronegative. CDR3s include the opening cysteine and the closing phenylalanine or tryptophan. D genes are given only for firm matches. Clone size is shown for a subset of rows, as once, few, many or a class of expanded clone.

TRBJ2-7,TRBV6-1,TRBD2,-,CASSGGPLAGVSYEQYF,TGTGCCAGCAGTGGCGGGCCCCTAGCGGGAGTGTCCTACGAGCAGTACTTC
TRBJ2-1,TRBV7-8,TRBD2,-,CASSYSSGAIEQFF,TGTGCCAGCAGCTACTCTAGCGGGGCAATCGAGCAGTTCTTC
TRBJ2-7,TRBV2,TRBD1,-,CASSEDRVGAYEQYF,TGTGCCAGCAGTGAGGACAGGGTCGGGGCTTACGAGCAGTACTTC
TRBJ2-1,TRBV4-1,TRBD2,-,CASSQGRAGGANEQFF,TGCGCCAGCAGCCAAGGTAGGGCGGGAGGAGCCAATGAGCAGTTCTTC
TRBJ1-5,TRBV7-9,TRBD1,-,CASSPGTGDFEPQHF,TGTGCCAGCAGCCCCGGGACAGGGGATTTCGAGCCCCAGCATTTT
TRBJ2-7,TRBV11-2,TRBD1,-,CASSLRFGTGNYEQYF,TGTGCCAGCAGCTTAAGGTTTGGGACAGGGAACTACGAGCAGTACTTC
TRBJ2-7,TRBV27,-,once,CASSLAPIHEQYF,TGTGCCAGCAGTTTGGCCCCCATCCACGAGCAGTACTTC
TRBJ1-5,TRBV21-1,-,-,CASSSKAGFSNQPQHF,TGTGCCAGCAGCAGCAAGGCAGGGTTTAGCAATCAGCCCCAGCATTTT
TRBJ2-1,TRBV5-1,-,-,CASSSSYLNNEQFF,TGCGCCAGCAGCTCCTCTTATTTAAACAATGAGCAGTTCTTC
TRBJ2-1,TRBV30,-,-,CAWSVSRYNEQFF,TGTGCCTGGAGTGTATCACGGTACAATGAGCAGTTCTTC
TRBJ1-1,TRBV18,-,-,CASSPVEDTEAFF,TGTGCCAGCTCACCAGTGGAGGACACTGAAGCTTTCTTT
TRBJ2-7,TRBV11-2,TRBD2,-,CASSYRTSYEQYF,TGTGCCAGCAGCTATCGGACTAGCTACGAGCAGTACTTC
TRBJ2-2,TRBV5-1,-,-,CASSLGLANTGELFF,TGCGCCAGCAGCTTGGGACTAGCGAACACCGGGGAGCTGTTTTTT
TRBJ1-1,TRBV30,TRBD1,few,CAWSRARGHFEAFF,TGTGCCTGGAGTAGGGCCAGGGGGCATTTCGAAGCTTTCTTT
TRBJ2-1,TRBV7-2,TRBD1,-,CASRFRDREVNEQFF,TGTGCCAGCAGATTCCGGGACAGGGAGGTCAATGAGCAGTTCTTC
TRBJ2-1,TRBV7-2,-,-,CASSSTPYNEQFF,TGTGCCAGCAGCTCAACACCTTACAATGAGCAGTTCTTC
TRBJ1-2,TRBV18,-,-,CASSRALQDGYTF,TGTGCCAGCTCGCGGGCATTGCAGGATGGCTACACCTTC
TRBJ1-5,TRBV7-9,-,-,CASSLEAGLGNQPQHF,TGTGCCAGCAGCTTAGAGGCGGGTTTGGGCAATCAGCCCCAGCATTTT
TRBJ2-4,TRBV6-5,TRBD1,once,CASSWTGLAKNIQYF,TGTGCCAGCAGTTGGACAGGGCTAGCCAAAAACATTCAGTACTTC
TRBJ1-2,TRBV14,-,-,CASSVSGGYGYTF,TGTGCCAGCAGCGTTAGCGGGGGGTATGGCTACACCTTC
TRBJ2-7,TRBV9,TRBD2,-,CASSASPAGEYEQYF,TGTGCCAGCAGCGCCTCACCTGCGGGGGAATACGAGCAGTACTTC
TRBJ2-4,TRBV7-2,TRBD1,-,CASSLVGTGGANIQYF,TGTGCCAGCAGCTTAGTCGGGACAGGCGGAGCAAACATTCAGTACTTC
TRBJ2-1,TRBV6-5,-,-,CASSGGPLNEQFF,TGTGCCAGCAGCGGGGGACCCCTCAATGAGCAGTTCTTC
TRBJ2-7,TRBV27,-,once,CASSTAGEGGGQYF,TGTGCCAGCAGTACCGCAGGGGAAGGAGGTGGGCAGTACTTC
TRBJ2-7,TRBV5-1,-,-,CASSLRRSVRYEQYF,TGCGCCAGCAGCTTGCGCAGGTCCGTTAGGTACGAGCAGTACTTC
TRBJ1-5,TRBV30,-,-,CAWSGVLSNQPQHF,TGTGCCTGGTCAGGGGTCCTTAGCAATCAGCCCCAGCATTTT
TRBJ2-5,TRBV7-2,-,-,CASSYELGGQETQYF,TGTGCCAGCAGCTACGAACTCGGCGGTCAAGAGACCCAGTACTTC
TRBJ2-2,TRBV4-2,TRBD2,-,CASSQNTAGVTGELFF,TGTGCCAGCAGCCAGAATACAGCGGGAGTAACCGGGGAGCTGTTTTTT
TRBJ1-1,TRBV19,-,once,CASSIGTAEAFF,TGTGCCAGTAGTATAGGGACAGCTGAAGCTTTCTTT
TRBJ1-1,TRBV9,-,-,CASSVTPLGTEAFF,TGTGCCAGCAGCGTTACCCCCCTCGGCACTGAAGCTTTCTTT
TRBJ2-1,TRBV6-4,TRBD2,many,CASTPLAGEGRNEQFF,TGTGCCAGCACCCCTTTAGCGGGAGAGGGGAGGAATGAGCAGTTCTTC
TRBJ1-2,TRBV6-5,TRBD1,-,CASSYGRTGGSYGYTF,TGTGCCAGCAGTTACGGCCGGACAGGGGGCAGCTATGGCTACACCTTC
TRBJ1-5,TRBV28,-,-,CASSLRGLSNQPQHF,TGTGCCAGCAGTTTGAGGGGGTTAAGCAATCAGCCCCAGCATTTT
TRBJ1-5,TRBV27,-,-,CASSSTTGKGGNQPQHF,TGTGCCAGCAGTTCCACGACTGGAAAGGGGGGCAATCAGCCCCAGCATTTT
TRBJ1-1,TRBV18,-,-,CASSSFTGIGTEAFF,TGTGCCAGCTCATCCTTTACGGGAATTGGGACTGAAGCTTTCTTT
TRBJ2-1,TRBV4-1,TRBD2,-,CASSQGRGAYEQFF,TGCGCCAGCAGCCAAGGGCGGGGGGCATATGAGCAGTTCTTC
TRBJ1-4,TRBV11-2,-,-,CASSLEVMPGEKLFF,TGTGCCAGCAGCTTAGAGGTTATGCCGGGGGAAAAACTGTTTTTT
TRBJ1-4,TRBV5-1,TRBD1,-,CASSDPTGAPATGEKLFF,TGCGCCAGCAGCGATCCGACAGGGGCCCCCGCGACGGGTGAAAAACTGTTTTTT
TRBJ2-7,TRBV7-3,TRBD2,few,CASSLEPGTSNEQYF,TGTGCCAGCAGCTTAGAGCCCGGGACTAGCAACGAGCAGTACTTC
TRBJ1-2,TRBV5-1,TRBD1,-,CASSLEGTDYGYTF,TGCGCCAGCAGCTTGGAAGGGACAGACTATGGCTACACCTTC
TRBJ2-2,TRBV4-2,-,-,CASSQDNSPTGELFF,TGTGCCAGCAGCCAAGATAATTCCCCGACCGGGGAGCTGTTTTTT
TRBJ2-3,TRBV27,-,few,CASSFEGVSTDTQYF,TGTGCCAGCAGTTTTGAGGGGGTCAGCACAGATACGCAGTATTTT
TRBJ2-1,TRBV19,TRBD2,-,CACSVGSGRRTSGLALEQFF,TGTGCCTGTTCAGTGGGATCGGGACGCCGGACTAGCGGATTAGCGCTTGAGCAGTTCTTC